This T cell receptor beta chain is drawn from a study of T cell responses to AZD1222 COVID-19 vaccine. About the study: Samples with a second dose at about 4 or about 12 weeks were pooled together.

Data came from immunoSEQ multiplex PCR; TCRdb stores just in-frame clones and leaves some out. The sample carries tens of thousands of clones, about nine tenths recorded once. Looked up from germline, CDR1 is SGHAT and CDR2 is FQNNGV. This CDR3 has 17 amino acids. The V gene end was trimmed by 5 bases and the J gene end by 0 bases; junction bases not matched to a gene: 3. As for this clone: Its target is unknown.

Study-level points and caveats: Recipients of two AZD1222 doses showed rising Spike-specific TCR breadth and depth. Clonal diversity was possibly underestimated, and white British individuals and females predominated among donors. Repertoire sampling occurred only after the peak T cell response.

This material consisted of peripheral blood, taken on day 0 of AZD1222 vaccination. The clonotype originates from an adult in good health. The genes are TRBV11-2 and TRBJ2-3, with TRBD2 identical over 15 bases. CDR3 coding DNA: TGTGCCAGCAGCCCTGGGACTAGCGGGAGGAGCACAGATACGCAGTATTTT. This gives the protein CASSPGTSGRSTDTQYF.